This TCR beta chain was captured by sequencing in a study of blood T cell repertoires in COVID-19 (dated by TCRdb to 2018 to 2021). For the study in its entirety: Samples covering the acute and convalescent phases of COVID-19 were provided by collaborators in the United States, Italy and Spain. The material from the prospective study consisted of cDNA or gDNA derived from T cells, B-cell-depleted T cells, or PBMCs. The dataset comprised deeply sampled blood TCRbeta repertoires from subjects exposed to, actively infected with, or recovered from COVID-19. The repertoires were released in a freely available public database meant as a resource for research on the immune response to SARS-CoV-2. The samples were drawn from the first 160 participants of the ongoing ImmuneRACE study and from under 1,500 subjects provided by 6 global collaborators. Nearly every sample came with metadata listing a de-identified subject ID, COVID-19 status, age in years and sex. HLA class I and class II types, where available, came from metadata supplied by the sample provider rather than from assay-based typing. General findings and caveats noted by the study authors: Clinical and demographic metadata were provided uncurated, with the amount varying by source and participant.

Concerning this clone itself: The antigen it binds to is not known. Base qualities were left out, and no much larger clone turns up one base away.

Whole blood was collected in K2EDTA tubes by collaborating institutions according to the institutions' own protocols. Collaborator samples were shipped for TCRbeta analysis as frozen whole blood, isolated PBMCs, or DNA extracted from either sample type. TCRbeta CDR3 regions were amplified from genomic DNA by means of the immunoSEQ Assay, a bias-controlled multiplex PCR. The study's own analysis went as follows. The number of nucleated cells in each sample was estimated from the amplification of reference gene primers within the assay. To quantify the absolute abundance of each unique TCRbeta CDR3 rearrangement, sequence reads were collapsed and filtered. For each sample, productive Simpson clonality was calculated as the square root of Simpson's diversity index over productive rearrangements. TCRdb provides this immuneACCESS table in a form limited to in-frame rearrangements. Some clones are lacking; in checked studies, under half of them reflect an unresolved V gene, and why the rest are absent is not known. V, J and clone size reflect that table, while D and trimming were determined from the DNA. The sample includes over 40,000 clones, with about nine tenths observed a single time. Of the sample, 4.5% to 5.5% falls within the top ten clones.

The trim is 0 bases for V and 5 bases for J, with a gap of 16 bases between the germline ends. The germline V gene (reference sequence) specifies GTSNPN as CDR1 and SVGIG as CDR2. The CDR3 runs 15 residues from the cysteine to the phenylalanine. The read is trimmed to its CDR3 DNA, 45 bases read in frame from base 1. Input material: peripheral blood. The chain employs TRBV30 and TRBJ2-5, with TRBD1 tentatively as D gene (5 bases match). The TCR comes from a man between 65 and 85 years old with acute or convalescent COVID-19. CDR3 protein: CAWSVLWGGAETQYF. The nucleotide sequence reads TGTGCCTGGAGTGTACTCTGGGGCGGTGCGGAGACCCAGTACTTC.